Below are 20 T cell receptor beta chains sequenced from a single sample in a study of blood T cell repertoires in COVID-19. Sequencing was performed with immunoSEQ multiplex PCR; in TCRdb, only in-frame clones are kept and a portion is missing. The sample has 95,000 to 150,000 clones, 71% seen once; the top ten hold around 0.9%. The sample taken for sequencing was peripheral blood. Receptors originate from a human donor with acute or convalescent COVID-19. The donor label of this sample is uncertain.

The chain combines TRBV2 with TRBJ1-2; weak D call: TRBD1 (5 bases). The CDR3 consists of 14 residues. CDR1 is SNHLY and CDR2 is FYNNEI in the germline V gene. V was pared by 6 bases and J by 4 bases, with 15 bases between. This CDR3 reads CASSLGQTSYGYTF. The CDR3 nucleotides are TGTGCCAGCAGCCTAGGACAAACCTCCTATGGCTACACCTTC.

This clone was seen just once. This chain connects TRBV6-5 to TRBJ2-1, with a possible D match to TRBD1 (5 bases). The V end lost 6 bases, the J end lost 4 bases, and 16 bases lay between the germline ends. The CDR3 totals 15 residues. Germline lookup yields CDR1 MNHEY and CDR2 SVGAGI. The CDR3: CASRQTATIYNEQFF. The CDR3 nucleotides are TGTGCCAGCAGGCAGACAGCCACGATTTACAATGAGCAGTTCTTC.

The CDR3 bases are TGTGCCAGCAGGACAGGGTGGGGCAATCAGCCCCAGCATTTT. This sequence encodes CASRTGWGNQPQHF. V is TRBV6-5 and J is TRBJ1-5, with 7 bases matching TRBD1. V trimming: 6 bases; J trimming: 2 bases; junction bases outside the gene matches: 4. CDR3 length: 14 amino acids. Germline-derived CDR1 and CDR2 are MNHEY and SVGAGI.

The V and J genes are TRBV6-4 and TRBJ2-7; 7 positions agree with TRBD2. Losses at the gene ends were 9 bases for V and 5 bases for J; bases not matched to a gene: 13. Germline values: CDR1 MRHNA, CDR2 SNTAGT. The CDR3 spans 14 residues. CDR3 sequence reads: CARGGNLVTDEQYF. The CDR3 nucleotides are TGTGCCAGGGGAGGGAACCTGGTGACTGACGAGCAGTACTTC.

The chain links TRBV6-5 to TRBJ2-1, with 10 bases lining up with TRBD1. After removal of 7 bases from V and 4 bases from J, the junction contained 4 bases not matched to a gene. Germline V gene sequence: CDR1 MNHEY, CDR2 SVGAGI. The CDR3 spans 14 residues. The CDR3 loop reads CASTDRGHYNEQFF. The CDR3 DNA is TGTGCCAGCACCGACAGGGGGCATTACAATGAGCAGTTCTTC.

The genes are TRBV7-7 and TRBJ2-1; 12 bases agree with TRBD2. The CDR3 extends over 16 amino acids. J gave up 8 bases and V 1 base, and 6 bases lay outside the gene matches. The germline CDR1 and CDR2 sequences are SSHAT and FNYEAQ (reference sequence). CDR3 protein: CASSLELAGGRDEQFF. The CDR3 nucleotides are TGTGCCAGCAGCTTAGAACTAGCGGGGGGACGGGATGAGCAGTTCTTC.

This clone was picked up one time. J is TRBJ1-1 and V is TRBV6-1; a possible D gene is TRBD1 (5 bases). The germline CDR1 and CDR2 sequences are MNHNS and SASEGT. V was shortened by 4 bases and J by 0 bases, with 15 bases between the two germline ends. This CDR3 has 16 residues. CDR3 amino acids: CASSAGGFFMNTEAFF. CDR3 bases: TGTGCCAGCAGTGCCGGGGGTTTCTTCATGAACACTGAAGCTTTCTTT.

V and J are TRBV7-2 and TRBJ2-1, with D possibly TRBD1 on 6 matching bases. The CDR3 sequence is 15 residues long. The germline V gene has CDR1 SGHTA and CDR2 FQGNSA. V was shortened by 3 bases and J by 0 bases, with 9 bases between the two germline ends. The CDR3 loop reads CASSFAGASYNEQFF. CDR3 coding DNA: TGTGCCAGCAGCTTTGCAGGGGCCTCCTACAATGAGCAGTTCTTC.

Only one count was recorded for this clone. The chain joins TRBV19 to TRBJ2-2; 9 nucleotides agree with TRBD1. The CDR3 totals 17 residues. From germline, CDR1 is LNHDA and CDR2 SQIVND (reference sequence). V shed 5 bases and J 5 bases; nucleotides not matched to a gene: 12. CDR3 region: CASSATGGAYSTGELFF. The CDR3 DNA is TGTGCCAGTAGTGCCACAGGGGGCGCCTATTCAACCGGGGAGCTGTTTTTT. Filled out from reference TRBV19 and TRBJ2-2, the complete variable domain reads DGGITQSPKYLFRKEGQNVTLSCEQNLNHDAMYWYRQDPGQGLRLIYYSQIVNDFQKGDIAEGYSVSREKKESFPLTVTSAQKNPTAFYLCASSATGGAYSTGELFFGEGSRLTVL.

The chain recombines TRBV2 with TRBJ1-4; D remains unclear. CDR1 is SNHLY and CDR2 is FYNNEI in the germline V gene. This CDR3 is built from 15 residues. V lost 4 bases, J lost 4 bases, and 13 bases lay in between. The CDR3 is CASSVKQRFNEKLFF. DNA for the CDR3: TGTGCCAGCAGTGTAAAACAGAGATTTAATGAAAAACTGTTTTTT.

This clone was seen a handful of times. This chain connects TRBV12-3 or TRBV12-4 to TRBJ1-2, with TRBD1 identical over 9 bases. The CDR3 is made up of 13 amino acids. The ends lost 2 bases at V and 13 bases at J; junction bases unmatched: 8. The CDR3 sequence: CASSLTQGADATF. CDR3 DNA: TGTGCCAGCAGTTTAACACAGGGGGCAGATGCCACCTTC.

This clone has only one observation. The V and J genes are TRBV18 and TRBJ2-5; D is ambiguous. Germline loops: CDR1 KGHSH, CDR2 LQKENI. The CDR3 has 12 residues. Trimming left V 2 bases short and J 2 bases short, with 3 bases between. The chain's CDR3 is CASSPSQETQYF. The CDR3 DNA sequence: TGTGCCAGCTCACCATCACAAGAGACCCAGTACTTC.

The table lists this clone with a few counts. CDR3 sequence reads: CASSPSGAANSPLHF. The CDR3 DNA is TGTGCCAGCAGCCCTTCCGGAGCAGCTAATTCACCCCTCCACTTT. The chain has TRBV5-4 and TRBJ1-6, with D unresolved. The V gene's germline CDR1 is SGHNT and CDR2 YYREEE (reference sequence). V was trimmed by 4 bases and J by 6 bases, leaving 14 bases between them. The CDR3 is 15 residues long.

The CDR3 is CASSKGQGESGYTF. CDR3 coding DNA: TGTGCCAGCAGCAAGGGACAGGGGGAATCTGGCTACACCTTC. The V gene is TRBV21-1, the J gene TRBJ1-2; no DNA check was done on the table's D call, TRBD1. TRBV21-1 is a known pseudogene. The length of the CDR3 is 14 residues.

The CDR3 DNA reads TGTGCCACCAGTGATGCCGGGACTAGCGGGGGGAGAGATACGCAGTATTTT. This gives the protein CATSDAGTSGGRDTQYF. The V call is TRBV24-1, the J call TRBJ2-3, with TRBD2 matching over 15 bases. The CDR3 loop spans 17 amino acids. J lost 5 bases, V lost 3 bases, and 5 bases had no gene match. Germline V gene lookup returns CDR1 KGHDR and CDR2 SFDVKD.

The chain recombines TRBV19 with TRBJ2-3; 11 bases map to TRBD1. In germline, CDR1 is LNHDA, CDR2 SQIVND (reference sequence). The J segment lost 4 bases and the V segment lost 7 bases, leaving 4 bases of the junction unmatched. The CDR3 extends over 14 amino acids. The CDR3 reads CASKRDRGADTQYF. CDR3 DNA: TGTGCCAGTAAGAGGGACAGGGGGGCAGATACGCAGTATTTT.

The chain joins TRBV19 to TRBJ2-3, with D tentatively TRBD1 (5 bases). The CDR3 extends over 15 amino acids. The germline V gene has CDR1 LNHDA and CDR2 SQIVND (reference sequence). Trimming took off 5 bases at V and 1 base at J, with 13 bases between the two ends. The CDR3 DNA sequence: TGTGCCAGTAGTTCGGACAATCTTGGCACAGATACGCAGTATTTT. Translating it yields CASSSDNLGTDTQYF.

Note on this clone: With a much larger clone just one base away, this may be a read error. This sequence joins TRBV18 and TRBJ2-1; 8 bases are a match to TRBD1. The CDR3 consists of 15 residues. The germline V gene has CDR1 KGHSH and CDR2 LQKENI. J gave up 6 bases and V 8 bases, and 12 bases lay outside the gene matches. CDR3 sequence: CASPLATGVVNEQFF. For the CDR3, the DNA is TGTGCCAGCCCACTCGCGACAGGGGTAGTCAATGAGCAGTTCTTC.

A remark on this clone: This specimen includes other DNA sequences encoding the same CDR3. This chain joins TRBV7-2 and TRBJ2-5; TRBD2 agrees at 16 bases. The CDR3 is 16 amino acids. V was clipped by 5 bases and J by 5 bases; unmatched bases: 5. From germline, CDR1 is SGHTA and CDR2 FQGNSA. In DNA form, the CDR3 reads TGTGCCAGCAGCCAGGGACTAGCGGGGGGGCGGGAGACCCAGTACTTC. Amino acids: CASSQGLAGGRETQYF.

This clone is a singleton in its sample. J is TRBJ1-1 and V is TRBV7-4, with 9 bases matching TRBD1. Germline V CDR1 and CDR2: SGHVT, SQSDAQ. After removal of 6 bases from V and 1 base from J, the junction contained 21 bases not matched to a gene. CDR3 length: 20 amino acids. CDR3 protein: CASRQNRGRLSTCWNTEAFF. CDR3 nucleotide sequence: TGTGCCAGCAGGCAAAACAGGGGGCGGCTATCCACCTGCTGGAACACTGAAGCTTTCTTT. Filled out from reference TRBV7-4 and TRBJ1-1, the complete variable domain reads GAGVSQSPRYKVAKRGRDVALRCDSISGHVTLYWYRQTLGQGSEVLTYSQSDAQRDKSGRPSGRFSAERPERSVSTLKIQRTEQGDSAVYLCASRQNRGRLSTCWNTEAFFGQGTRLTVV.